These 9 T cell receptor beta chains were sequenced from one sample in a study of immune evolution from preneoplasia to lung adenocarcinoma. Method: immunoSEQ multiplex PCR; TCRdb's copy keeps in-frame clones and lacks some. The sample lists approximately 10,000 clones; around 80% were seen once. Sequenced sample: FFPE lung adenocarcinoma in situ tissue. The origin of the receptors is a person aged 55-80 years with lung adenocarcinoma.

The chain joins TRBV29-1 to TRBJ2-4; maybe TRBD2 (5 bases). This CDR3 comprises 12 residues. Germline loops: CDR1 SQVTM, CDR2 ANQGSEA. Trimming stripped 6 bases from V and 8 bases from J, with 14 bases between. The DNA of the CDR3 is TGCAGCGTGACGGTAATGGAGGACATTCAGTACTTC. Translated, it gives CSVTVMEDIQYF.

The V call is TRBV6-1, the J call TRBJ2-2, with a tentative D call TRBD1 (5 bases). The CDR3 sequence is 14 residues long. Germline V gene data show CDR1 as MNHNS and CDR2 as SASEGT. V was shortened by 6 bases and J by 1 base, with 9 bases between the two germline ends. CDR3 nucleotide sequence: TGTGCCAGCAGAGACAGAGAGAACACCGGGGAGCTGTTTTTT. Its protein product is CASRDRENTGELFF.

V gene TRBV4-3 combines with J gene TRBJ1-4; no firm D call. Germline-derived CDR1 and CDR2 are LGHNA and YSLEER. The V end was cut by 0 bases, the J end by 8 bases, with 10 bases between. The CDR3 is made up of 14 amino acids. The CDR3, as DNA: TGCGCCAGCAGCCAAGACGCACAAACGGAAAAACTGTTTTTT. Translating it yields CASSQDAQTEKLFF.

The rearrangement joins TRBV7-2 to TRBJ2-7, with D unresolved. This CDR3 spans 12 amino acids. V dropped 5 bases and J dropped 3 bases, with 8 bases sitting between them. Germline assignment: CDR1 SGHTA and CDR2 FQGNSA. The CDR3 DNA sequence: TGTGCCAGCAGCCGATTCCGCTACGAGCAGTACTTC. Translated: CASSRFRYEQYF.

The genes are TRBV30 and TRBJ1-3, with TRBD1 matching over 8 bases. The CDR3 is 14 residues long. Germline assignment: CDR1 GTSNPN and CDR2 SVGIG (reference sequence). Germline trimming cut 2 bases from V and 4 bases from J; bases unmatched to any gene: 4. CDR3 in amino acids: CAWSSGGAGNTIYF. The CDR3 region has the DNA TGTGCCTGGAGTTCAGGGGGCGCGGGAAACACCATATATTTT.

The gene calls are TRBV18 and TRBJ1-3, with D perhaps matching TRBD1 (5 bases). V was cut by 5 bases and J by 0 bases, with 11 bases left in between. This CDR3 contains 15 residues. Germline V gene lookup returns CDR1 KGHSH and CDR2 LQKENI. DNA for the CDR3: TGTGCCAGCTCATTCTCCAGGGACTCTGGAAACACCATATATTTT. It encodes CASSFSRDSGNTIYF.

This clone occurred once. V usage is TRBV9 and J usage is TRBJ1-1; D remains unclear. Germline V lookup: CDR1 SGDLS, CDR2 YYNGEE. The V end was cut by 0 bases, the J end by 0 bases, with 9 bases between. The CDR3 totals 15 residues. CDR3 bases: TGTGCCAGCAGCGTAGAGGGAAAGGTGAACACTGAAGCTTTCTTT. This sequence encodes CASSVEGKVNTEAFF.

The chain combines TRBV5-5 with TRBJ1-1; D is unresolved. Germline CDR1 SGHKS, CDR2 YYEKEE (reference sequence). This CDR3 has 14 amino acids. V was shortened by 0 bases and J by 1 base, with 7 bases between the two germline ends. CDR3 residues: CASSLVPANTEAFF. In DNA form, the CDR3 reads TGTGCCAGCAGCTTGGTCCCGGCGAACACTGAAGCTTTCTTT. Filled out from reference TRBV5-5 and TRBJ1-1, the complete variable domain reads DAGVTQSPTHLIKTRGQQVTLRCSPISGHKSVSWYQQVLGQGPQFIFQYYEKEERGRGNFPDRFSARQFPNYSSELNVNALLLGDSALYLCASSLVPANTEAFFGQGTRLTVV.

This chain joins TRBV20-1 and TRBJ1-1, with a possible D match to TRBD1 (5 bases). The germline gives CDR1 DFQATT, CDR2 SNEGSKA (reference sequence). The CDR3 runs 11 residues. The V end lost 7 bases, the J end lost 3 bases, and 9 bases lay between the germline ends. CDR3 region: CSVRGDTEAFF. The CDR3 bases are TGCAGTGTCAGAGGGGACACTGAAGCTTTCTTT.